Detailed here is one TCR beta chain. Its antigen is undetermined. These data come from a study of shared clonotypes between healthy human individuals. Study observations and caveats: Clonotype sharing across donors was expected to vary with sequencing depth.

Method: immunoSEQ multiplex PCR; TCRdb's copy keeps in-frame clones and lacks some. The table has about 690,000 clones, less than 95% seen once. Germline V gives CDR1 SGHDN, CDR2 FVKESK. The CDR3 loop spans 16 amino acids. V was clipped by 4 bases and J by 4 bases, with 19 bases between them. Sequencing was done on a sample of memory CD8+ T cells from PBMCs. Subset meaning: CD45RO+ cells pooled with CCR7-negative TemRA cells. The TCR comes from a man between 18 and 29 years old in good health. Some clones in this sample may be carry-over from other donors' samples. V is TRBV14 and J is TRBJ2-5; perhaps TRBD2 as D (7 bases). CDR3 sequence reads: CASSRGLLRGRETQYF. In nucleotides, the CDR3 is TGTGCCAGCAGCCGAGGCCTTTTGCGGGGGCGAGAGACCCAGTACTTC.